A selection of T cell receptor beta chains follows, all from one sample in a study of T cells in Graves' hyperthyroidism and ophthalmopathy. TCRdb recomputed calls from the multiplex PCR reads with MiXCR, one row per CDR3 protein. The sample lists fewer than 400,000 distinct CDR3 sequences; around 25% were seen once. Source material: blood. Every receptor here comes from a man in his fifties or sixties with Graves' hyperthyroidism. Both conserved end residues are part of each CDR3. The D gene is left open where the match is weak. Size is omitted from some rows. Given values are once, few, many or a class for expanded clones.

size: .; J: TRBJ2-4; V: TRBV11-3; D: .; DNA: TGTGCCAGCAGCTTAGGGACCCTCGGGAACATTCAGTACTTC; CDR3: CASSLGTLGNIQYF
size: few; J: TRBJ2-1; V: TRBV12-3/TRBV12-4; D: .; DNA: TGTGCCAGCCGGCGGGACGGTGAGCAGTTCTTC; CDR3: CASRRDGEQFF
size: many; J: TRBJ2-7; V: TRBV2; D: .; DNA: TGTGCCAGCAGTGAACACCCGGCCCGCTCGGGCGAGCAGTACTTC; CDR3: CASSEHPARSGEQYF
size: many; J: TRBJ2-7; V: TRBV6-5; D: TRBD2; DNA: TGTGCCAGCAGTTACAGACCGGGACTAGCGGGAGGCGAGCAGTACTTC; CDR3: CASSYRPGLAGGEQYF
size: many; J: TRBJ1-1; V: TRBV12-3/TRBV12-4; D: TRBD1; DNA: TGTGCCAGCAATTCGGACAGGGGAGGCCCTGAAGCTTTCTTT; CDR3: CASNSDRGGPEAFF
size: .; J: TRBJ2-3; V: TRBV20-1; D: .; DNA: TGCAGTGCCCACCAGGACACAATTCCAGATACGCAGTATTTT; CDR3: CSAHQDTIPDTQYF
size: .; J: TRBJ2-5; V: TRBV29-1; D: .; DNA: TGCAGCGTTGAAGGGGTCGAAGGGCGCACACAAGAGACCCAGTACTTC; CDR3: CSVEGVEGRTQETQYF
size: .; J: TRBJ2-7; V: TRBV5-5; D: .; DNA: TGTGCCAGCAGCTTGGCCAATCTGGGGAGCTCCTACGAGCAGTACTTC; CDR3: CASSLANLGSSYEQYF
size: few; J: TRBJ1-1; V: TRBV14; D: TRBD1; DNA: TGTGCCAGCAGCCACCGAGCCGGGCCCAGGGGGACTGAAGCTTTCTTT; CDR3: CASSHRAGPRGTEAFF
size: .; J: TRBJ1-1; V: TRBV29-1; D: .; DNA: TGCAGCGTAGCGACCAGGGTAGGGCGTGGCACTGAAGCTTTCTTT; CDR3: CSVATRVGRGTEAFF
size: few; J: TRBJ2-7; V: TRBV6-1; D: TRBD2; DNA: TGTGCCAGCAGCTTGGGACTAGCGGGAGTCGACGAGCAGTACTTC; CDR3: CASSLGLAGVDEQYF
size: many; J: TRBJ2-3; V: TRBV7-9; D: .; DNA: TGTGCCAGCAGCTCAGGAGTGGCGGGCACAGATACGCAGTATTTT; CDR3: CASSSGVAGTDTQYF
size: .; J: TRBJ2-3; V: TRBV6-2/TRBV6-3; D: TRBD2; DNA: TGTGCCAGCAGTTATCCACCTAGCGGAACATATACGCAGTATTTT; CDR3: CASSYPPSGTYTQYF
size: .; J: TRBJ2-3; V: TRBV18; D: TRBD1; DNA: TGTGCCAGCTCACGTTGGACAGGGGGCAACACAGATACGCAGTATTTT; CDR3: CASSRWTGGNTDTQYF
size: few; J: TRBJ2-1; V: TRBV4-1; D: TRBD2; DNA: TGCGCCAGCAGCAAGGGACTAGCGGACGACAATGAGCAGTTCTTC; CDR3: CASSKGLADDNEQFF
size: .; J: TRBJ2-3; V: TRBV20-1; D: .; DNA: TGCAGTGCTAGAGCGGGGGTAGCGTTCCCAGATACGCAGTATTTT; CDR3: CSARAGVAFPDTQYF
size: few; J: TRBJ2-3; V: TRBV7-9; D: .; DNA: TGTGCCAGCAGCTACCTATTAGGGCAAGATACGCAGTATTTT; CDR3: CASSYLLGQDTQYF
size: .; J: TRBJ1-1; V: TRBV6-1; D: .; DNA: TGTGCCAGCAGTGAACAGTCCAACACTGAAGCTTTCTTT; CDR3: CASSEQSNTEAFF
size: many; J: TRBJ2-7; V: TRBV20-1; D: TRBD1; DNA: TGCAGTGGGGACAGGGGGCCTGTTTCCGAGCAGTACTTC; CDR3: CSGDRGPVSEQYF
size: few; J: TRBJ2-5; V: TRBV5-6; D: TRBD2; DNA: TGTGCCAGCAGCTTGATGCCCCGGGGGGCCCAGTACTTC; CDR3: CASSLMPRGAQYF
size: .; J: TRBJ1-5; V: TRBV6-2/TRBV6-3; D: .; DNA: TGTGCCAGCAGCCTGAGACTGGGTGGCAATCAGCCCCAGCATTTT; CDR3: CASSLRLGGNQPQHF
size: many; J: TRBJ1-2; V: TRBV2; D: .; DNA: TGTGCCAGCAGCTCGCCTAGAGGGACTGGCCAGACCCTGGGTGGCTACACCTTC; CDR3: CASSSPRGTGQTLGGYTF
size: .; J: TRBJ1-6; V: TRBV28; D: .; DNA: TGTGCCAGCAGTTTAAATTCACCCCTCCACTTT; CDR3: CASSLNSPLHF
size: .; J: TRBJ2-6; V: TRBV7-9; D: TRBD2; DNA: TGTGCCAGCACCCACCCCGGGCTAGCGGGCCGCTCTGGGGCCAACGTCCTGACTTTC; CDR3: CASTHPGLAGRSGANVLTF
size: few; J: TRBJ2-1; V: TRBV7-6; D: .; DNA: TGTGCCAGCAGCACCGGGTCCCTCCCCTACAATGAGCAGTTCTTC; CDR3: CASSTGSLPYNEQFF
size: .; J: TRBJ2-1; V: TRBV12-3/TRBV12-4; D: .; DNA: TGTGCCAGCAGTCCTTTTTCGGGGGAGCAGTTCTTC; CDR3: CASSPFSGEQFF
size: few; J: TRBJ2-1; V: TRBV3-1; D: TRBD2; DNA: TGTGCCAGCAGCTTCGGGACTAGCGGGAGCGGTAATGAGCAGTTCTTC; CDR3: CASSFGTSGSGNEQFF
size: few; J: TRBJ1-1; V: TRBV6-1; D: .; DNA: TGTGCCAGCAGTGAAACGGGTTCCTCAGGAGCTTTCTTT; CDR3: CASSETGSSGAFF
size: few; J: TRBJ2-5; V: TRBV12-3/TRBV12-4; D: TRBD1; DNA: TGTGCCAGCAGCTTGGGGCTGACAGGGGTAGGAGAGACCCAGTACTTC; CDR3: CASSLGLTGVGETQYF
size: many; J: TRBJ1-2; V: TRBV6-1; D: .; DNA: TGTGCCAGCAGTGAAGGGACGGGCTATGGCTACACCTTC; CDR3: CASSEGTGYGYTF
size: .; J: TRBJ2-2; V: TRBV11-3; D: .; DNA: TGTGCCAGCAAACCAGGGTTGAACACCGGGGAGCTGTTTTTT; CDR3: CASKPGLNTGELFF
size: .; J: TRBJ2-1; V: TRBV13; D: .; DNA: TGTGCCAGCAGCTCTGGAGGGCTTTATAGTGTCGATGAGCAGTTCTTC; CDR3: CASSSGGLYSVDEQFF
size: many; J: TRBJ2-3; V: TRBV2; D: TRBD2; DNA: TGTGCCAGCAGTGGACTAGCGGGAGAGGCAGATACGCAGTATTTT; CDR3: CASSGLAGEADTQYF